These 21 T cell receptor beta chains share one sample of origin, sequenced in a study of blood T cell repertoires in COVID-19. TCRdb's copy holds only in-frame clones and misses some; the assay was immunoSEQ multiplex PCR. The sample contains tens of thousands of clones, roughly 84% of which appear only once. The sequenced material came from peripheral blood. The origin of the receptors is a woman in her 50s with acute or convalescent COVID-19.

This chain uses TRBV30 with TRBJ2-7, with D tentatively TRBD1 (6 bases). The CDR3 covers 13 residues. Trimming took 3 bases from V and 3 from J, leaving 12 bases between them. The germline V gene encodes CDR1 GTSNPN and CDR2 SVGIG (reference sequence). Written as DNA, the CDR3 is TGTGCCTGGAGAAAGAGAGGGGGCTACGAGCAGTACTTC. Its protein product is CAWRKRGGYEQYF.

The rearrangement uses TRBV27 and TRBJ2-1, with 7 bases matching TRBD2. CDR1 and CDR2 (germline): MNHEY, SMNVEV (reference sequence). V trimming: 3 bases; J trimming: 8 bases; junction bases outside the gene matches: 13. CDR3 length: 16 residues. CDR3 in DNA: TGTGCCAGCAGTTTCCATGGATCGGGGGGAGGTGATGAGCAGTTCTTC. Translating it yields CASSFHGSGGGDEQFF.

The CDR3 nucleotides read TGTGCCAGCAGTAGGGGGAGGGAAAGCGATGAGCAGTTCTTC. Protein sequence: CASSRGRESDEQFF. The chain links TRBV27 to TRBJ2-1, with a weak D call TRBD2 (7 bases). The V end was cut by 5 bases, the J end by 8 bases, with 16 bases between. The CDR3 loop spans 14 amino acids. Germline assignment: CDR1 MNHEY and CDR2 SMNVEV (reference sequence).

This clone has more than one count but fewer than ten. V and J are TRBV9 and TRBJ1-1, with unresolved D. The CDR3 is 13 amino acids. In germline, CDR1 is SGDLS, CDR2 YYNGEE. V was pared by 0 bases and J by 7 bases, with 10 bases between. In DNA, the CDR3 is TGTGCCAGCAGCGTAGGGGTGGAGGTTGAAGCTTTCTTT. This sequence encodes CASSVGVEVEAFF. Using reference TRBV9 and TRBJ1-1 for the parts outside the CDR3, the full variable domain is DSGVTQTPKHLITATGQRVTLRCSPRSGDLSVYWYQQSLDQGLQFLIQYYNGEERAKGNILERFSAQQFPDLHSELNLSSLELGDSALYFCASSVGVEVEAFFGQGTRLTVV.

This chain uses TRBV5-4 with TRBJ1-2; a weak D match, TRBD1 (6 bases). The CDR3 runs 13 residues. V was pared by 4 bases and J by 3 bases, with 10 bases between. Germline CDR1 SGHNT, CDR2 YYREEE (reference sequence). For the CDR3, the DNA is TGTGCCAGCAGCGGATGGACAGACTATGGCTACACCTTC. The encoded protein is CASSGWTDYGYTF.

The DNA for the CDR3 is TGTGCCAGCAGCGGCACAGGGAAGGCAAACACTGAAGCTTTCTTT. It translates to CASSGTGKANTEAFF. The chain links TRBV7-2 to TRBJ1-1; a weak D match, TRBD1 (6 bases). Trimming removed 5 bases from V and 2 bases from J, with 15 bases in between. This CDR3 contains 15 residues. Germline CDR1 SGHTA, CDR2 FQGNSA.

The chain uses TRBV6-5 and TRBJ2-2; tentatively, D is TRBD1 (6 bases). Germline CDR1 MNHEY, CDR2 SVGAGI. This CDR3 is built from 15 residues. The V gene lost 6 bases and the J gene lost 4 bases, with 15 bases spanning the gap. CDR3 sequence: CASRPVRGSTGELFF. CDR3 DNA: TGTGCCAGCAGACCCGTGAGGGGGAGCACCGGGGAGCTGTTTTTT.

The J gene is TRBJ2-3, the V gene TRBV7-6; weak D call: TRBD1 (6 bases). Germline V gives CDR1 SGHVS, CDR2 FNYEAQ. Between the trimmed V and J ends, which lost 0 bases and 2 bases, there was a span of 9 bases. There are 15 residues in the CDR3. In nucleotides, the CDR3 is TGTGCCAGCAGCTTAGCACAGGGAGTCACAGATACGCAGTATTTT. The encoded protein is CASSLAQGVTDTQYF.

This clone was detected a few times. This chain uses TRBV7-2 with TRBJ2-7; 9 bases agree with TRBD2. The ends lost 1 base at V and 2 bases at J; junction bases unmatched: 3. The germline V gene encodes CDR1 SGHTA and CDR2 FQGNSA. There are 15 residues in the CDR3. The CDR3 nucleotides are TGTGCCAGCAGCTTAGAGGGCGGGGGGGCCTACGAGCAGTACTTC. Translated, it gives CASSLEGGGAYEQYF.

The rearrangement links TRBV4-2 to TRBJ1-5; TRBD1 might be the D (5 bases). In germline, CDR1 is LGHNA, CDR2 YNFKEQ. Trimming shortened V by 1 base and J by 2 bases, and 12 bases separated the two germline ends. The CDR3 totals 16 residues. CDR3 DNA: TGTGCCAGCAGCCAAGGGGTCGGAGGGGGCAATCAGCCCCAGCATTTT. Protein: CASSQGVGGGNQPQHF.

V is TRBV5-1 and J is TRBJ2-1; a possible D gene is TRBD2 (6 bases). CDR1 is SGHRS and CDR2 is YFSETQ in the germline V gene. The CDR3 covers 12 residues. Trimming removed 0 bases from V and 11 bases from J, with 9 bases in between. CDR3 sequence: CASSLGRDQQFF. In nucleotides, the CDR3 is TGCGCCAGCAGCTTGGGGAGGGACCAGCAGTTCTTC. Combining the CDR3 with reference TRBV5-1 and TRBJ2-1 gives the whole variable domain KAGVTQTPRYLIKTRGQQVTLSCSPISGHRSVSWYQQTPGQGLQFLFEYFSETQRNKGNFPGRFSGRQFSNSRSEMNVSTLELGDSALYLCASSLGRDQQFFGPGTRLTVL.

The chain uses TRBV7-8 and TRBJ1-6, with a tentative D call TRBD1 (5 bases). The CDR3 covers 18 residues. Trimming stripped 0 bases from V and 1 base from J, with 13 bases between. Germline CDR1 SGHVS, CDR2 FQNEAQ. The DNA for the CDR3 is TGTGCCAGCAGCTTAGCGTGGCAGGGTCTATCCTATAATTCACCCCTCCACTTT. Protein sequence: CASSLAWQGLSYNSPLHF.

This clone came up a few times. This chain uses TRBV29-1 with TRBJ2-1; 9 bases map to TRBD2. In germline, CDR1 is SQVTM, CDR2 ANQGSEA. This CDR3 is built from 15 residues. J gave up 4 bases and V 4 bases, and 8 bases lay outside the gene matches. The CDR3 DNA is TGCAGCGTTGGTCCTTCTAGCGGGGTTTACAATGAGCAGTTCTTC. This gives the protein CSVGPSSGVYNEQFF.

The chain combines TRBV7-3 with TRBJ2-5; 10 bases align to TRBD2. Germline lookup yields CDR1 SGHTA and CDR2 FQGTGA. The CDR3 totals 15 residues. The junction had 4 bases not matched to a gene; V was cut back by 1 base and J by 5 bases. The CDR3: CASSLRASGSETQYF. CDR3 bases: TGTGCCAGCAGCTTAAGGGCTAGCGGGAGTGAGACCCAGTACTTC. The full variable domain, with the rest looked up from reference TRBV7-3 and TRBJ2-5, is GAGVSQTPSNKVTEKGKYVELRCDPISGHTALYWYRQSLGQGPEFLIYFQGTGAADDSGLPNDRFFAVRPEGSVSTLKIQRTERGDSAVYLCASSLRASGSETQYFGPGTRLLVL.

The chain recombines TRBV7-2 with TRBJ2-2; TRBD2 is a possible D gene (5 bases). Germline CDR1 reads SGHTA; CDR2 reads FQGNSA. The V end was cut by 5 bases, the J end by 4 bases, with 11 bases between. The CDR3 runs to 14 residues. In DNA, the CDR3 is TGTGCCAGCAGCCCCATGGGGAGCACCGGGGAGCTGTTTTTT. Translation: CASSPMGSTGELFF.

The chain couples TRBV2 to TRBJ2-1; 8 bases agree with TRBD1. CDR1 is SNHLY and CDR2 is FYNNEI in the germline V gene. The CDR3 runs 14 residues. Unmatched junction bases numbered 5, after V lost 6 bases and J lost 4 bases. The DNA of the CDR3 is TGTGCCAGCAGCCCGGACAGGGATTACAATGAGCAGTTCTTC. Translated, it gives CASSPDRDYNEQFF.

The DNA of the CDR3 is TGTGCCAGCCTTGCAGGGGTTGGCTACAATGAAAAACTGTTTTTT. It specifies CASLAGVGYNEKLFF. The chain is built from TRBV2 and TRBJ1-4, with D possibly being TRBD1 (6 bases). Germline V gives CDR1 SNHLY, CDR2 FYNNEI. The CDR3 covers 15 residues. The V and J ends lost 8 bases and 5 bases respectively, with 18 bases between them.

This rearrangement joins TRBV19 to TRBJ2-7; 11 bases map to TRBD2. Germline-derived CDR1 and CDR2 are LNHDA and SQIVND (reference sequence). This CDR3 has 16 amino acids. V trimming: 4 bases; J trimming: 2 bases; junction bases outside the gene matches: 7. CDR3 sequence (DNA): TGTGCCAGTAGTACCCCCGGGACTAGCGGAGCCTACGAGCAGTACTTC. Residues: CASSTPGTSGAYEQYF.

The chain couples TRBV3-1 (or the pseudogene TRBV3-2) to TRBJ1-6; the D is unclear. V shed 1 base and J shed 12 bases, with 13 bases lying between them. Germline V gene data show CDR1 as LGHDT and CDR2 as YNNKEL (reference sequence). This CDR3 has 14 residues. As DNA, the CDR3 is TGTGCCAGCAGCCAAGGATTGCTCTCGGGACCCCTCCACTTT. Its translation: CASSQGLLSGPLHF.

V is TRBV2 and J is TRBJ2-1; 8 nucleotides agree with TRBD2. CDR3 size: 17 residues. V dropped 11 bases and J dropped 4; count of bases not matched to a gene: 19. Looked up from germline, CDR1 is SNHLY and CDR2 is FYNNEI. The CDR3 reads CAGSPGGSGIAYNEQFF. The CDR3 DNA reads TGTGCCGGGTCCCCCGGTGGTAGCGGGATCGCTTACAATGAGCAGTTCTTC.

The V and J genes are TRBV7-9 and TRBJ2-3, with 13 nucleotides matching TRBD2. The trim removed 5 bases at V and 0 bases at J, leaving 5 bases unmatched. This CDR3 is 17 amino acids long. CDR1 is SEHNR and CDR2 is FQNEAQ in the germline V gene (reference sequence). The CDR3 reads CASSAWTSGGSTDTQYF. The DNA for the CDR3 is TGTGCCAGCAGCGCCTGGACTAGCGGGGGAAGCACAGATACGCAGTATTTT.